Listed below are T cell receptor beta chains from one sample, sequenced in a study of neoadjuvant anti-PD-1 for oral cavity cancer. TCRdb's copy holds only in-frame clones and misses some; the assay was immunoSEQ multiplex PCR. The profile covers some 15,000 clones, with around 75% appearing a single time and approximately 2.2% taken by the ten largest. Sequenced here: PBMCs, sampled after nivolumab (anti-PD-1) treatment. These receptors were taken from a person aged 40 to 85 with oral cavity squamous cell carcinoma. Each CDR3 is given with its conserved first and last residue. The D gene is left open where the match is weak. Clone size is shown for a subset of rows, as once, few, many or a class of expanded clone.

.	TRBV6-5	TRBJ1-2	TRBD1	CASSHGQGDYGYTF	TGTGCCAGCAGTCACGGACAGGGAGACTATGGCTACACCTTC
.	TRBV7-8	TRBJ2-2	TRBD2	CASSFSGGTTGELFF	TGTGCCAGCAGCTTTAGCGGGGGGACAACCGGGGAGCTGTTTTTT
.	TRBV7-8	TRBJ2-5	TRBD2	CASSPTGTSSGTQYF	TGTGCCAGCAGCCCGACCGGGACTAGCTCTGGGACCCAGTACTTC
.	TRBV6-5	TRBJ2-6	TRBD1	CASSGQASGANVLTF	TGTGCCAGCAGCGGACAGGCCTCTGGGGCCAACGTCCTGACTTTC
.	TRBV7-2	TRBJ2-3	TRBD2	CASSVGLAGVVTDTQYF	TGTGCCAGCAGCGTGGGACTAGCGGGAGTTGTAACAGATACGCAGTATTTT
few	TRBV5-1	TRBJ2-7	.	CASSLTGRYEQYF	TGCGCCAGCAGCTTGACAGGGCGGTACGAGCAGTACTTC
.	TRBV6-5	TRBJ1-6	.	CASSLLGPLHF	TGTGCCAGCAGCCTCTTAGGTCCCCTCCACTTT
.	TRBV11-2	TRBJ2-3	TRBD2	CASSLREGSDTQYF	TGTGCCAGCAGCTTACGGGAGGGCTCAGATACGCAGTATTTT
.	TRBV11-2	TRBJ1-1	.	CASSDGRVSEAFF	TGTGCCAGCAGCGACGGACGCGTCTCTGAAGCTTTCTTT
.	TRBV14	TRBJ2-1	.	CASSQVYGVYNEQFF	TGTGCCAGCAGCCAAGTTTACGGAGTTTACAATGAGCAGTTCTTC
.	TRBV6-6	TRBJ2-5	.	CASSNHAGVMETQYF	TGTGCCAGCAGCAACCACGCCGGAGTCATGGAGACCCAGTACTTC
.	TRBV7-7	TRBJ2-5	TRBD1	CASSSPGQGEETQYF	TGTGCTAGCAGTTCTCCGGGACAGGGGGAAGAGACCCAGTACTTC
once	TRBV4-1	TRBJ1-2	.	CASSQLVATKTANYGYTF	TGCGCCAGCAGCCAACTCGTGGCAACCAAGACAGCTAACTATGGCTACACCTTC
.	TRBV28	TRBJ1-5	TRBD1	CASYRGPPIDQPQHF	TGTGCCAGCTACAGGGGACCACCTATCGATCAGCCCCAGCATTTT
.	TRBV30	TRBJ1-3	.	CAWSQGSGNTIYF	TGTGCCTGGAGTCAAGGGTCTGGAAACACCATATATTTT
.	TRBV7-9	TRBJ1-2	.	CASSLVGGRSDGYTF	TGTGCCAGCAGCTTAGTGGGCGGCAGAAGCGATGGCTACACCTTC